This T cell receptor (beta chain) was obtained from a study of T cells in Graves' hyperthyroidism and ophthalmopathy. Study at large: Peripheral blood was taken when the disease was first diagnosed, before any treatment began.

The TCR beta CDR3 regions underwent amplification using RNA transcripts as the source. HTBI primers were employed in a first-round RT-PCR of the TCR CDR3. TCRdb reprocessed the multiplex PCR reads via MiXCR and lists one record per CDR3 protein. The sample has a few hundred thousand distinct CDR3 sequences; around 17% are singletons. This clonotype was picked up many times. Patients between 18 and 65 years old had hyperthyroidism, newly diagnosed and lasting under 2 months. Exclusion of a patient resulted from uncontrolled infection, other autoimmune disease, pregnancy or lactation. Clinical symptoms, serum thyroxine, TRAb, thyroid ultrasound and orbital computed tomography established diagnosis. The CDR3 is 13 residues long. Trimming took 5 bases from V and 7 from J, leaving 15 bases between them. From germline, CDR1 is LGHDT and CDR2 YNNKEL (reference sequence).

The sequenced sample consisted of blood. The chain uses TRBV3-1 and TRBJ2-7; D perhaps matches TRBD2 (6 bases). The sequence was collected from a man aged 35 to 55 with Graves' hyperthyroidism. CDR3 protein: CASSKTGGQEQYF. In DNA, the CDR3 is TGTGCCAGCAGCAAAACCGGGGGTCAGGAGCAGTACTTC.